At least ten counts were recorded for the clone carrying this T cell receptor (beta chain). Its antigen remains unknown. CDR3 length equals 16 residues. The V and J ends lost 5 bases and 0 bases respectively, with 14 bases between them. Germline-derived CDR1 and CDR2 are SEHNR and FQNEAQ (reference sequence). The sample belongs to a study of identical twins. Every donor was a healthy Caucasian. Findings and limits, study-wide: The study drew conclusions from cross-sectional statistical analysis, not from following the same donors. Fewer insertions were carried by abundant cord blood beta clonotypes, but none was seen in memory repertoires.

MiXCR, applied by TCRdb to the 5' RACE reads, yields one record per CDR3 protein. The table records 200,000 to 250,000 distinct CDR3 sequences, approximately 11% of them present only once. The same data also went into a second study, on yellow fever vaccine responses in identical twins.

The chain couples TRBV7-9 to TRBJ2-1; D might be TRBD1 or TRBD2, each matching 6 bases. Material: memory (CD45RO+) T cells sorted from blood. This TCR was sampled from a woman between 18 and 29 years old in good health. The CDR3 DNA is TGTGCCAGCAGCGTACTAAGGGGGGCCTCCTACAATGAGCAGTTCTTC. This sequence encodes CASSVLRGASYNEQFF. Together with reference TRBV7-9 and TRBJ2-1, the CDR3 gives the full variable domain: DTGVSQNPRHKITKRGQNVTFRCDPISEHNRLYWYRQTLGQGPEFLTYFQNEAQLEKSRLLSDRFSAERPKGSFSTLEIQRTEQGDSAMYLCASSVLRGASYNEQFFGPGTRLTVL.